This note documents a single T cell receptor beta chain sequence. TCRdb keeps only in-frame clones here, not all; method: immunoSEQ multiplex PCR. The data show 45,000 to 55,000 clones, roughly 94% seen once. The sample originates from a study of control samples from healthy donors and cancer patients. Trimming removed 4 bases from V and 3 bases from J, with 18 bases in between. This CDR3 spans 15 amino acids. The V gene's germline CDR1 is GTSNPN and CDR2 SVGIG (reference sequence). The TCR originated in a man between 25 and 39 years old in good health. Material: blood. The chain recombines TRBV30 with TRBJ2-5; D may be TRBD1 or TRBD2 (5 bases each). In DNA, the CDR3 is TGTGCCTGGACCCAGAATGCCGGGACGGAAGAGACCCAGTACTTC. This gives the protein CAWTQNAGTEETQYF.